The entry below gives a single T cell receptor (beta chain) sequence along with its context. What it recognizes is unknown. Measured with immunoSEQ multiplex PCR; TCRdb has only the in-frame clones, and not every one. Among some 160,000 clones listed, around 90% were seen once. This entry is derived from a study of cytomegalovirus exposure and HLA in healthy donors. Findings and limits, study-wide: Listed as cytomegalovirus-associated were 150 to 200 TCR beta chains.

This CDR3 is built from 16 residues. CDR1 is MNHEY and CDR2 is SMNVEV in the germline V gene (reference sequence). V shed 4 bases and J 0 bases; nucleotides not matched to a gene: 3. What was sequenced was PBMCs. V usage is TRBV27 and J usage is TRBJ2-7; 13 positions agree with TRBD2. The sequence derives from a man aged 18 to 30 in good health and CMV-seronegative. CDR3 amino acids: CASSWTSGRGSYEQYF. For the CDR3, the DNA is TGTGCCAGCAGTTGGACTAGCGGGAGAGGCTCCTACGAGCAGTACTTC.